The entry below gives a single TCR beta chain sequence along with its context. The antigen remains undetermined. Germline V lookup: CDR1 SGHTA, CDR2 FQGNSA. This CDR3 is 15 amino acids long. V shed 6 bases and J shed 6 bases, with 20 bases lying between them. CD4+ T cells specific for antigen were expanded with viral peptide pools by the ViraFEST assay before sequencing. With approximately ten days of culture completed, CD4+ T cells were isolated. Participants received two doses of either the BNT162b2 or mRNA-1273 vaccine. For each well, over 1.5 million PBMC were cultured with 10 IU/ml IL-2 and around 9.6 ug/ml peptides. The data derive from a study of vaccination effects on CD4 cells after COVID-19. Generated by immunoSEQ multiplex PCR, the TCRdb table keeps only in-frame clones and is missing some. The sample yields around 24,000 clones, roughly 79% seen once.

This sequence was found in a human donor who received a COVID-19 vaccine. Some clones in this sample may be carry-over from other donors' samples. This chain connects TRBV7-2 to TRBJ1-1, with D perhaps TRBD1 (5 bases). The specimen comprised CD4+ T cells from PBMCs cultured with SARS-CoV-2 spike peptides, sampled after COVID-19 vaccination. CDR3 loop: CASSSRMGLAAEAFF. The CDR3 bases are TGTGCCAGCAGTTCTAGGATGGGGCTGGCCGCTGAAGCTTTCTTT.